This entry features one T cell receptor (beta chain) sequence. What it binds is not known. The sample comes from a study of blood T cells in healthy people across ages. Ten milliliters of peripheral blood were drawn from each donor. Extraction of total RNA produced a minimum of 6 micrograms from each sample. V lost 2 bases, J lost 8 bases, and 9 bases lay in between. CDR1 MDHEN and CDR2 SYDVKM come from the germline V gene. This CDR3 spans 12 amino acids. With a J-beta primer mix and a sample-barcoded 5' primer, a second PCR ran roughly 6 to 12 cycles. Each CDR3 protein gets one entry after TCRdb re-called the 5' RACE reads with MiXCR. Found here are fewer than 2 million distinct CDR3 sequences, about 39% of them singletons; the top ten hold more than 20%. Study observations and caveats: Higher diversity and more naive CD4+ cells were features of long-lived donors, compared to aged donors. Unsorted PBMC input precluded a conclusive naive versus antigen-experienced comparison.

The V gene is TRBV28, the J gene TRBJ2-5; D uncertain. Input material: blood. The receptor comes from a human donor in good health. The CDR3 reads CASSLMWDTQYF. DNA of the CDR3: TGTGCCAGCAGTTTAATGTGGGATACCCAGTACTTC.